The TCR beta chain under discussion was sequenced for a study of shared clonotypes between healthy human individuals. Using immunoSEQ multiplex PCR, the repertoire was profiled, and TCRdb retains in-frame clones only, with some absent. Of over 2 million clones listed, approximately 90% are singletons. V was clipped by 5 bases and J by 4 bases; unmatched bases: 7. There are 14 residues in the CDR3. Germline V gene sequence: CDR1 MNHEY, CDR2 SVGAGI. Source material: naive CD4+ T cells from PBMCs. Subset noted: CD45RA+ positively selected. The genes are TRBV6-5 and TRBJ1-2; 7 nucleotides line up with TRBD1. This receptor was identified in a man aged 18-30 years in good health. Some clones in this sample may be carry-over from other donors' samples. CDR3 DNA sequence: TGTGCCAGCAGTATCTTGACAGGGAGCTATGGCTACACCTTC. This codes for CASSILTGSYGYTF.